This T cell receptor (beta chain) stems from a study of shared clonotypes between healthy human individuals. Background on the study: A couple of female and a few male donors aged 18 to 49 were enrolled. Findings and caveats of the study: Among the subsets, naive ones generally showed larger estimated richness than memory ones.

Notes on this clone: Its antigen is unidentified. The junction and the germline gene differ at one end; a read error may be behind it.

Deep was the level used in running the assay. Data came from immunoSEQ multiplex PCR; TCRdb stores just in-frame clones and leaves some out. Of 2 million to 3 million clones listed, 80% to 95% were seen once; the top ten hold more than 0.35%. The CDR3 length is 14 residues. CDR1 LGHNA and CDR2 YNFKEQ come from the germline V gene. Sample: naive CD4+ T cells from PBMCs. The subset here: CD45RA+ positively selected. The source is a man aged 18 to 29 in good health. Some clones in this sample may be carry-over from other donors' samples. The chain recombines TRBV4-2 with TRBJ1-5; 9 positions match TRBD1. The CDR3 loop is CASSEDRGNQPQHF. CDR3 sequence (DNA): TGTGCCAGCAGCGAAGACAGGGGGAATCAGCCCCAGCATTTT.